Each of the 22 T cell receptor beta chains below was sequenced from the same sample in a study of shared clonotypes between healthy human individuals. Some clones are missing from TCRdb's copy, which holds only in-frame ones; the method was immunoSEQ multiplex PCR. The table shows around 2,000,000 clones, with 90% to 95% occurring only once. The sequenced sample was naive CD4+ T cells sorted from blood. Subset denoted: CD45RA+ positively selected. These TCRs come from a man aged 18 to 35 in good health.

Of note for this clone: The identical CDR3 is also encoded by other nucleotide sequences in the sample. The chain combines TRBV7-2 with TRBJ1-5; 8 positions agree with TRBD1. CDR3 size: 15 residues. CDR1 is SGHTA, CDR2 FQGNSA, per germline. V shed 1 base, J shed 7 bases, and the junction held 6 bases outside the gene matches. The CDR3 sequence is CASSLVQGANQPQHF. CDR3 nucleotide sequence: TGTGCCAGCAGCTTAGTGCAGGGGGCAAACCAGCCCCAGCATTTT.

V and J are TRBV28 and TRBJ1-5; 7 nucleotides line up with TRBD1. The J segment lost 2 bases and the V segment lost 6 bases, leaving 7 bases of the junction unmatched. Germline V gene data show CDR1 as MDHEN and CDR2 as SYDVKM. The CDR3 length is 15 residues. CDR3 residues: CASRPGQGGNQPQHF. In DNA, the CDR3 is TGTGCCAGCAGACCGGGCCAGGGGGGCAATCAGCCCCAGCATTTT. The complete variable domain, with remaining parts taken from reference TRBV28 and TRBJ1-5, reads DVKVTQSSRYLVKRTGEKVFLECVQDMDHENMFWYRQDPGLGLRLIYFSYDVKMKEKGDIPEGYSVSREKKERFSLILESASTNQTSMYLCASRPGQGGNQPQHFGDGTRLSIL.

The chain links TRBV7-2 to TRBJ2-1, with TRBD2 as a possible D gene (8 bases). Trimming removed 5 bases at V and 7 bases at J, with 21 bases between. Germline V lookup: CDR1 SGHTA, CDR2 FQGNSA. The CDR3 totals 16 residues. CDR3 sequence reads: CASSPRGSGSINEQFF. CDR3 DNA sequence: TGTGCCAGCAGCCCCAGGGGGAGCGGGAGTATAAATGAGCAGTTCTTC.

This CDR3 is CASVTGQSNTEAFF. The CDR3 nucleotides are TGTGCCAGCGTCACGGGACAGTCGAACACTGAAGCTTTCTTT. This chain connects TRBV28 to TRBJ1-1, with 7 bases aligning to TRBD1. Looked up from germline, CDR1 is MDHEN and CDR2 is SYDVKM. V was clipped by 8 bases and J by 1 base; unmatched bases: 7. The CDR3 covers 14 residues. The full variable domain, rest sourced from reference TRBV28 and TRBJ1-1, is DVKVTQSSRYLVKRTGEKVFLECVQDMDHENMFWYRQDPGLGLRLIYFSYDVKMKEKGDIPEGYSVSREKKERFSLILESASTNQTSMYLCASVTGQSNTEAFFGQGTRLTVV.

This chain joins TRBV2 and TRBJ1-2; TRBD1 agrees at 11 bases. The length of the CDR3 is 16 residues. V lost 3 bases to trimming and J lost 4 bases; unmatched junction nucleotides: 7. Per the germline V gene, CDR1 is SNHLY and CDR2 is FYNNEI. The chain's CDR3 is CASSEGQGVVAYGYTF. The DNA for the CDR3 is TGTGCCAGCAGTGAGGGACAGGGGGTAGTTGCCTATGGCTACACCTTC.

The chain recombines TRBV5-4 with TRBJ2-1, with TRBD2 matching over 8 bases. The V gene's germline CDR1 is SGHNT and CDR2 YYREEE (reference sequence). This CDR3 has 13 residues. The trim removed 3 bases at V and 10 bases at J, leaving 6 bases unmatched. The CDR3 loop reads CASSSGLGEEQFF. The DNA for the CDR3 is TGTGCCAGCAGCTCGGGACTAGGCGAGGAGCAGTTCTTC.

The chain employs TRBV11-2 and TRBJ2-5; no firm D call. The CDR3 runs to 15 residues. The V gene's germline CDR1 is SGHAT and CDR2 FQNNGV. V lost 5 bases to trimming and J lost 0 bases, with 13 bases between them. The CDR3 region has the DNA TGTGCCAGCAGCCGTACCCCGGAATACCAAGAGACCCAGTACTTC. It encodes CASSRTPEYQETQYF.

The chain couples TRBV7-2 to TRBJ2-7; TRBD2 is a possible D gene (7 bases). The ends were cut back, 1 base at V and 4 bases at J, with 14 bases in the middle. There are 15 residues in the CDR3. Germline CDR1 and CDR2: SGHTA and FQGNSA. CDR3 sequence: CASSLELGGRYEQYF. CDR3 nucleotides: TGTGCCAGCAGCTTAGAACTGGGGGGGCGATACGAGCAGTACTTC.

This clone was recorded only once. The chain is built from TRBV7-2 and TRBJ2-1; 8 nucleotides line up with TRBD2. This CDR3 spans 16 amino acids. The V and J ends lost 5 bases and 7 bases, in that order; junction bases with no gene match: 13. Looked up from germline, CDR1 is SGHTA and CDR2 is FQGNSA. The CDR3 coding sequence is TGTGCCAGCAGCCCCGGGGGGGCGGGAGTGATGAATGAGCAGTTCTTC. Translating it yields CASSPGGAGVMNEQFF.

The DNA for the CDR3 is TGTGCCAGCAGTTTAATCGGGACTTCCAATTCACCCCTCCACTTT. This translates into CASSLIGTSNSPLHF. The gene calls are TRBV28 and TRBJ1-6; D possibly corresponds to TRBD1 (5 bases). The CDR3 totals 15 residues. The ends were cut back, 2 bases at V and 7 bases at J, with 12 bases in the middle. Germline V gene lookup returns CDR1 MDHEN and CDR2 SYDVKM. The variable domain in full, with the rest retrieved from reference TRBV28 and TRBJ1-6, is DVKVTQSSRYLVKRTGEKVFLECVQDMDHENMFWYRQDPGLGLRLIYFSYDVKMKEKGDIPEGYSVSREKKERFSLILESASTNQTSMYLCASSLIGTSNSPLHFGNGTRLTVT.

The V gene is TRBV5-4, the J gene TRBJ1-6; 8 nucleotides match TRBD1. The CDR3 has 16 residues. V trimming: 1 base; J trimming: 6 bases; junction bases outside the gene matches: 6. CDR1 and CDR2 from the germline V gene are SGHNT and YYREEE (reference sequence). The CDR3 spells CASSLQAGGGNSPLHF. The DNA for the CDR3 is TGTGCCAGCAGCTTGCAGGCAGGGGGCGGTAATTCACCCCTCCACTTT.

V and J are TRBV6-5 and TRBJ1-4; the D is unclear. The CDR3 has 15 residues. Germline values: CDR1 MNHEY, CDR2 SVGAGI. Between the trimmed V and J ends, which lost 2 bases and 0 bases, there was a span of 7 bases. CDR3 coding DNA: TGTGCCAGCAGTTACCAAGTCACAACTAATGAAAAACTGTTTTTT. Translating it yields CASSYQVTTNEKLFF.

A word on this clone: Relative to the germline gene, one junction end is altered; a read error may explain this. V gene TRBV7-7 combines with J gene TRBJ2-7; D remains ambiguous. There are 13 residues in the CDR3. The germline V gene encodes CDR1 SSHAT and CDR2 FNYEAQ (reference sequence). CDR3 residues: CASSLGASYEQYF. The CDR3 DNA reads as TGTGCTAGCAGCTTAGGCGCATCCTACGAGCAGTACTTC.

The gene calls are TRBV6-5 and TRBJ1-4, with D possibly being TRBD1 (6 bases). The CDR3 spans 15 residues. Germline-derived CDR1 and CDR2 are MNHEY and SVGAGI. Trimming pared 7 bases from V and 7 bases from J, leaving 19 bases between. CDR3 coding DNA: TGTGCCAGCACACGCGCAGGGGCCCGAACTGAAAAACTGTTTTTT. This translates into CASTRAGARTEKLFF.

With regard to this clone: The same CDR3 arises from other DNA sequences in this sample as well. The chain links TRBV5-1 to TRBJ2-3; D not certain. Germline V gene data show CDR1 as SGHRS and CDR2 as YFSETQ. V lost 0 bases and J lost 5, with 7 bases in between. The CDR3 spans 13 residues. In DNA, the CDR3 is TGCGCCAGCAGCTTGGCTGTGGGAGATACGCAGTATTTT. It specifies CASSLAVGDTQYF.

The chain links TRBV11-2 to TRBJ2-7; perhaps D is TRBD1 or TRBD2 (6 bases each). V was clipped by 6 bases and J by 3 bases, with 15 bases between them. This CDR3 has 14 amino acids. Germline V gene data show CDR1 as SGHAT and CDR2 as FQNNGV. The CDR3 nucleotides are TGTGCCAGCAGTAGGGGGGCGAACGTCTACGAGCAGTACTTC. Protein: CASSRGANVYEQYF.

The gene calls are TRBV27 and TRBJ2-3; TRBD1 aligns across 10 bases. CDR3 size: 14 residues. V was pared by 9 bases and J by 9 bases, with 12 bases of the junction left unmatched. The germline gives CDR1 MNHEY, CDR2 SMNVEV (reference sequence). The CDR3 nucleotides read TGTGCCAGAAGGGGACAGGGGAAGCGATCCACGCAGTATTTT. Encoded protein: CARRGQGKRSTQYF.

Comment on this clone: An end of the junction differs from the germline gene, which may be a read error. The chain carries TRBV7-2 and TRBJ2-7; 8 nucleotides match TRBD1. CDR1 and CDR2 from the germline V gene are SGHTA and FQGNSA. This CDR3 spans 15 amino acids. CDR3 protein: CASSQDRGLSYEQYF. DNA of the CDR3: TGCGCCAGCAGCCAAGACAGGGGATTATCCTACGAGCAGTACTTC.

This chain links TRBV5-1 with TRBJ1-4, with D unclear. CDR3 size: 15 residues. The germline CDR1 and CDR2 sequences are SGHRS and YFSETQ. V was trimmed by 0 bases and J by 5 bases, leaving 11 bases between them. The CDR3 here is CASSLGPEWNEKLFF. CDR3 coding DNA: TGCGCCAGCAGCTTGGGGCCAGAATGGAATGAAAAACTGTTTTTT.

V gene TRBV5-1 combines with J gene TRBJ1-1; unclear D gene. V was shortened by 0 bases and J by 0 bases, with 6 bases between the two germline ends. CDR1 SGHRS and CDR2 YFSETQ come from the germline V gene. The CDR3 length is 14 residues. The CDR3 loop is CASSLEALNTEAFF. In nucleotides, the CDR3 is TGCGCCAGCAGCTTGGAAGCCTTGAACACTGAAGCTTTCTTT. The full variable domain, with the rest looked up from reference TRBV5-1 and TRBJ1-1, is KAGVTQTPRYLIKTRGQQVTLSCSPISGHRSVSWYQQTPGQGLQFLFEYFSETQRNKGNFPGRFSGRQFSNSRSEMNVSTLELGDSALYLCASSLEALNTEAFFGQGTRLTVV.

The gene calls are TRBV28 and TRBJ2-7, with D hard to call. In germline, CDR1 is MDHEN, CDR2 SYDVKM. CDR3 length: 14 residues. V lost 7 bases and J 2 bases, leaving 15 bases between the germline ends. The CDR3 nucleotides read TGTGCCAGCACCCCTCCCGCCACAGCCTACGAGCAGTACTTC. Its translation: CASTPPATAYEQYF. Full variable domain (missing parts from reference TRBV28 and TRBJ2-7): DVKVTQSSRYLVKRTGEKVFLECVQDMDHENMFWYRQDPGLGLRLIYFSYDVKMKEKGDIPEGYSVSREKKERFSLILESASTNQTSMYLCASTPPATAYEQYFGPGTRLTVT.

This clone was counted once. The chain links TRBV2 to TRBJ2-7; D not certain. V lost 6 bases and J lost 5, with 8 bases in between. CDR1 is SNHLY, CDR2 FYNNEI, per germline. This CDR3 is built from 11 residues. The CDR3 sequence: CASRGIHEQYF. The CDR3 DNA reads TGTGCCAGCAGGGGTATCCACGAGCAGTACTTC.